Each of the 27 T cell receptor beta chains below was sequenced from the same sample in a study of radiotherapy plus CTLA-4 blockade in lung cancer. TCRdb's copy holds only in-frame clones and misses some; the assay was immunoSEQ multiplex PCR. This table has 80,000 to 100,000 clones, just over 85% appearing once. The input for sequencing was peripheral blood, taken from a patient treated with radiotherapy plus ipilimumab. The source is a human donor with non-small cell lung cancer that progressed on radiotherapy plus ipilimumab.

The sample holds a few counts of this clone. The chain carries TRBV5-1 and TRBJ1-2, with 9 nucleotides matching TRBD1. CDR3 size: 13 residues. Trimming removed 3 bases from V and 4 bases from J; junction bases left unmatched: 1. Germline V gene lookup returns CDR1 SGHRS and CDR2 YFSETQ. The CDR3 spells CASSSTGGYGYTF. The CDR3 DNA reads as TGCGCCAGCAGCTCGACAGGGGGCTATGGCTACACCTTC.

This sequence joins TRBV19 and TRBJ1-2; D not certain. The CDR3 is made up of 11 amino acids. Germline assignment: CDR1 LNHDA and CDR2 SQIVND (reference sequence). The V gene lost 0 bases and the J gene lost 7 bases, with 3 bases spanning the gap. CDR3 nucleotides: TGTGCCAGTAGTATAGACCGTGGCTACACCTTC. Its translation: CASSIDRGYTF.

The chain combines TRBV5-6 with TRBJ2-2; D uncertain. Germline V gives CDR1 SGHDT, CDR2 YYEEEE. CDR3 length equals 11 residues. Trimming cost V 2 bases and J 5 bases, with 1 base left between them. The CDR3: CASSFTGELFF. The CDR3 coding sequence is TGTGCCAGCAGCTTTACCGGGGAGCTGTTTTTT. Based on the CDR3 plus reference TRBV5-6 and TRBJ2-2, the full variable domain is DAGVTQSPTHLIKTRGQQVTLRCSPKSGHDTVSWYQQALGQGPQFIFQYYEEEERQRGNFPDRFSGHQFPNYSSELNVNALLLGDSALYLCASSFTGELFFGEGSRLTVL.

The V call is TRBV18, the J call TRBJ1-1; 10 bases are shared with TRBD1. V was clipped by 4 bases and J by 4 bases; unmatched bases: 6. The CDR3 loop spans 15 amino acids. The germline CDR1 and CDR2 sequences are KGHSH and LQKENI. The CDR3 DNA is TGTGCCAGCTCACAGCGGACAGGGGGTCGCACTGAAGCTTTCTTT. It specifies CASSQRTGGRTEAFF.

V usage is TRBV5-1 and J usage is TRBJ2-2; 14 bases match TRBD2. After removal of 6 bases from V and 7 bases from J, the junction contained 14 bases not matched to a gene. Germline V gives CDR1 SGHRS, CDR2 YFSETQ. The CDR3 totals 18 residues. CDR3 coding DNA: TGCGCCAGCACCTCAAGAATCGGGACTAGCGGGAGTCACGGGGAGCTGTTTTTT. Translating gives CASTSRIGTSGSHGELFF.

This chain links TRBV6-5 with TRBJ2-3; D remains ambiguous. The CDR3 covers 16 residues. CDR1 is MNHEY and CDR2 is SVGAGI in the germline V gene. V shed 2 bases and J shed 0 bases, with 12 bases lying between them. This CDR3 is CASSYDQRSSTDTQYF. DNA for the CDR3: TGTGCCAGCAGTTACGATCAGAGGTCGAGCACAGATACGCAGTATTTT.

The chain employs TRBV5-1 and TRBJ2-5; either TRBD1 or TRBD2 may fit D (6 bases each). This CDR3 has 16 residues. The V end was cut by 2 bases, the J end by 4 bases, with 18 bases between. The V gene's germline CDR1 is SGHRS and CDR2 YFSETQ. Written as DNA, the CDR3 is TGCGCCAGCAGCTTCACAGGTGATTGGGGGGCAGAGACCCAGTACTTC. Its translation: CASSFTGDWGAETQYF.

The chain uses TRBV9 and TRBJ2-1, with 13 bases identical to TRBD2. The CDR3 extends over 15 amino acids. J was trimmed by 6 bases and V by 4 bases; bases with no gene match: 4. Germline lookup yields CDR1 SGDLS and CDR2 YYNGEE. This CDR3 is CASSKTSGRGNEQFF. Here the CDR3 DNA reads TGTGCCAGCAGCAAAACTAGCGGGAGGGGCAATGAGCAGTTCTTC.

The J gene is TRBJ2-1, the V gene TRBV7-2; D possibly uses TRBD1 or TRBD2 (7 bases each). The length of the CDR3 is 13 residues. The germline V gene encodes CDR1 SGHTA and CDR2 FQGNSA. Deletions cut 4 bases from V and 15 bases from J, with 19 bases between. The CDR3 bases are TGTGCCAGCAGCTCCTCAGGGGGGGGAGGGTGGTTCTTC. It encodes CASSSSGGGGWFF.

This sequence joins TRBV6-1 and TRBJ2-2; D remains ambiguous. The CDR3 is 17 amino acids. The V and J ends lost 1 base and 2 bases respectively, with 14 bases between them. Germline V gene lookup returns CDR1 MNHNS and CDR2 SASEGT. CDR3 bases: TGTGCCAGCAGTGAAGACCCCCCAAGGTCTAACACCGGGGAGCTGTTTTTT. Translated: CASSEDPPRSNTGELFF.

The CDR3 protein is CASSQAQGVGYEQYF. Written as DNA, the CDR3 is TGCGCCAGCAGCCAGGCACAGGGGGTTGGTTACGAGCAGTACTTC. The rearrangement joins TRBV5-1 to TRBJ2-7, with 8 bases aligning to TRBD1. The V gene end was trimmed by 4 bases and the J gene end by 4 bases; junction bases not matched to a gene: 10. CDR3 length equals 15 residues. Germline V gene data show CDR1 as SGHRS and CDR2 as YFSETQ.

This clone is a singleton in its sample. This rearrangement joins TRBV6-1 to TRBJ2-7; no clear D. The germline V gene has CDR1 MNHNS and CDR2 SASEGT. The CDR3 contains 12 residues. V was pared by 0 bases and J by 5 bases, with 5 bases between. CDR3 sequence reads: CASSEAGDEQYF. CDR3 DNA: TGTGCCAGCAGTGAAGCAGGCGACGAGCAGTACTTC.

This chain links TRBV7-8 with TRBJ2-7; 9 bases map to TRBD2. This CDR3 is built from 17 residues. Germline V lookup: CDR1 SGHVS, CDR2 FQNEAQ. The V and J ends lost 4 bases and 6 bases, in that order; junction bases with no gene match: 16. The chain's CDR3 is CASSSRIAGAPTPEQYF. CDR3 DNA: TGTGCCAGCAGCTCCAGGATAGCGGGAGCCCCAACCCCCGAGCAGTACTTC.

The CDR3 DNA follows: TGTGCCAGCAGCTCGGGGACGAAACAAGAGACCCAGTACTTC. This sequence encodes CASSSGTKQETQYF. The J gene is TRBJ2-5, the V gene TRBV5-4; D may correspond to TRBD1 or TRBD2 (5 bases each). The ends were cut back, 3 bases at V and 2 bases at J, with 11 bases in the middle. Germline V CDR1 and CDR2: SGHNT, YYREEE (reference sequence). CDR3 length: 14 residues.

The rearrangement uses TRBV6-5 and TRBJ1-4; 7 bases agree with TRBD1. Germline trimming cut 0 bases from V and 6 bases from J; bases unmatched to any gene: 4. The CDR3 is made up of 15 amino acids. Germline values: CDR1 MNHEY, CDR2 SVGAGI. The CDR3 spells CASSYSSDRDEKLFF. CDR3 sequence (DNA): TGTGCCAGCAGTTACTCTTCCGACAGGGATGAAAAACTGTTTTTT.

The count of this clone is one. The chain uses TRBV7-9 and TRBJ1-1; D is uncertain. Per the germline V gene, CDR1 is SEHNR and CDR2 is FQNEAQ (reference sequence). V was shortened by 4 bases and J by 8 bases, with 11 bases between the two germline ends. The CDR3 totals 12 residues. The DNA for the CDR3 is TGTGCCAGCAGCTACGGACTAGGAGAAGCTTTCTTT. It yields the protein CASSYGLGEAFF.

V is TRBV9 and J is TRBJ2-1; possibly TRBD2 for D (6 bases). Per the germline V gene, CDR1 is SGDLS and CDR2 is YYNGEE. Trimming left V 3 bases short and J 8 bases short, with 12 bases between. The CDR3 extends over 13 amino acids. CDR3 sequence: CASSANRGYEQFF. CDR3 in DNA: TGTGCCAGCAGCGCGAACCGGGGGTATGAGCAGTTCTTC.

The genes are TRBV18 and TRBJ2-7; 7 nucleotides align to TRBD1. V trimming: 1 base; J trimming: 3 bases; junction bases outside the gene matches: 6. Germline V lookup: CDR1 KGHSH, CDR2 LQKENI. CDR3 length equals 15 residues. DNA for the CDR3: TGTGCCAGCTCACCACGACAGGGAACAGTCTACGAGCAGTACTTC. It encodes CASSPRQGTVYEQYF.

The chain recombines TRBV4-1 with TRBJ2-1; TRBD2 aligns across 8 bases. The CDR3 loop spans 16 amino acids. Germline V gene lookup returns CDR1 MGHRA and CDR2 YSYEKL. The V and J ends lost 6 bases and 1 base, in that order; junction bases with no gene match: 8. CDR3 amino acids: CASSPPGLVSYNEQFF. DNA for the CDR3: TGCGCCAGCAGTCCACCGGGACTAGTTTCCTACAATGAGCAGTTCTTC.

This clone was observed a single time. The chain employs TRBV5-6 and TRBJ1-1, with 9 bases aligning to TRBD1. Germline V gene lookup returns CDR1 SGHDT and CDR2 YYEEEE. The CDR3 covers 16 residues. J was trimmed by 0 bases and V by 4 bases; bases with no gene match: 7. The DNA of the CDR3 is TGTGCCAGCAGCCGAACGACAGGGGGGATGAACACTGAAGCTTTCTTT. Its translation: CASSRTTGGMNTEAFF.

This clone has just a few counts. The chain carries TRBV18 and TRBJ2-7; D unclear. V lost 3 bases, J lost 3 bases, and 9 bases lay in between. The CDR3 totals 13 residues. The germline CDR1 and CDR2 sequences are KGHSH and LQKENI. Here the CDR3 DNA reads TGTGCCAGCTCACCGCCGGATGGCTACGAGCAGTACTTC. It is translated as CASSPPDGYEQYF.

The chain carries TRBV10-3 and TRBJ1-1; no clear D gene. The CDR3 extends over 13 amino acids. V was pared by 0 bases and J by 0 bases, with 2 bases between. Germline CDR1 and CDR2: ENHRY and SYGVKD. The CDR3 protein is CAISESLNTEAFF. CDR3 DNA: TGTGCCATCAGTGAGTCACTGAACACTGAAGCTTTCTTT.

The rearrangement uses TRBV27 and TRBJ1-3, with D maybe TRBD1 (6 bases). V was clipped by 5 bases and J by 3 bases, with 20 bases between them. Germline values: CDR1 MNHEY, CDR2 SMNVEV (reference sequence). There are 17 residues in the CDR3. The DNA of the CDR3 is TGTGCCAGCAGTCTGAGGGGCAGGGGAGTCCGTGGAAACACCATATATTTT. It specifies CASSLRGRGVRGNTIYF.

The chain recombines TRBV6-6 with TRBJ2-5; no clear D gene. This CDR3 is 12 amino acids long. Germline CDR1 is MNHNY and CDR2 is SVGAGI (reference sequence). V lost 5 bases and J lost 4, with 8 bases in between. The CDR3, as DNA: TGTGCCAGCAGTGCGCTTAGAGAGACCCAGTACTTC. Residues: CASSALRETQYF.

The chain employs TRBV29-1 and TRBJ2-3, with 11 bases lining up with TRBD2. The CDR3 runs 15 residues. V lost 7 bases, J lost 7 bases, and 13 bases stayed unmatched. The germline CDR1 and CDR2 sequences are SQVTM and ANQGSEA. This chain's CDR3 is CSAWEASGRINTQYF. CDR3 sequence (DNA): TGCAGCGCCTGGGAAGCTAGCGGGAGGATAAATACGCAGTATTTT.

On this clone itself: This specimen includes other DNA sequences encoding the same CDR3. The chain couples TRBV9 to TRBJ2-7; 7 bases are shared with TRBD2. Germline V lookup: CDR1 SGDLS, CDR2 YYNGEE. The CDR3 runs 15 residues. J was trimmed by 1 base and V by 0 bases; bases with no gene match: 4. The CDR3 nucleotides are TGTGCCAGCAGCGTAGGCCCTAGCGGATCCTACGAGCAGTACTTC. Protein product: CASSVGPSGSYEQYF.

The CDR3 bases are TGCGCCAGCAGCTTGTTGCCAGGAGAAGGGACCCAGTACTTC. Encoded protein: CASSLLPGEGTQYF. V gene TRBV5-1 combines with J gene TRBJ2-5; D gene uncertain. Per the germline V gene, CDR1 is SGHRS and CDR2 is YFSETQ. The CDR3 loop spans 14 amino acids. V was cut by 1 base and J by 7 bases, with 14 bases left in between.